The clone carrying this T cell receptor beta chain has a handful of counts. This sample was taken from a study of T-cell memory formation after mild COVID-19. This CDR3 region has 13 residues. CDR1 is MNHEY and CDR2 is SVGAGI in the germline V gene. J was trimmed by 12 bases and V by 1 base; bases with no gene match: 6. TCRdb ran MiXCR on the 5' RACE reads and lists one entry per CDR3 protein. The sample carries approximately 290,000 distinct CDR3 sequences, roughly a fifth recorded once. Sequenced material: PBMCs or a T cell subset sorted from them (not recorded which). The TCR originated in a man in his late teens or twenties who had mild COVID-19 (a few samples of this study predate the infection). Cell type and time point are not known. This chain uses TRBV6-5 with TRBJ2-3; 8 bases line up with TRBD1. The CDR3 nucleotides read TGTGCCAGCAGTTACTTGCAGGGGGCAAACCAGTATTTT. Protein: CASSYLQGANQYF.